This T cell receptor (beta chain) was captured by sequencing in a study of blood T cell repertoires in COVID-19. Study-wide context: In each case, the material was cDNA or gDNA derived from T cells, B-cell-depleted T cells, or PBMCs.

This CDR3 has 15 residues. Germline V gene sequence: CDR1 GTSNPN, CDR2 SVGIG (reference sequence). V lost 1 base to trimming and J lost 4 bases; unmatched junction nucleotides: 5. Here immunoSEQ multiplex PCR was the method, and the copy in TCRdb shows in-frame clones only, minus some. The sample includes more than 200,000 clones, 88% seen only once; the top ten take approximately 0.7%. The sample taken for sequencing was peripheral blood. The V call is TRBV30, the J call TRBJ1-1; 11 positions match TRBD1. This clonotype was sampled from a man aged 40-55 years with acute or convalescent COVID-19. The chain's CDR3 is CAWSAGQGATTEAFF. DNA for the CDR3: TGTGCCTGGAGTGCCGGACAGGGGGCGACCACTGAAGCTTTCTTT.